The rows below give T cell receptor beta chains drawn from one sample of a study of blood T cell repertoires in COVID-19. The protocol was immunoSEQ multiplex PCR, while the TCRdb copy is restricted to in-frame clones and leaves out a portion. The sample records roughly 230,000 clones, about 85% being singletons. The sample was peripheral blood. All receptors come from a man aged 40-55 years with acute or convalescent COVID-19. CDR3s include the opening cysteine and the closing phenylalanine or tryptophan. The D gene is left open where the match is weak. Rows may omit the clone size; those that give it use once, few, many or a size class.

.	TRBV7-8	.	TRBJ2-7	CASSLGGNYYEQYF	TGTGCCAGCAGCTTAGGTGGAAACTACTACGAGCAGTACTTC
once	TRBV3-1/TRBV3-2	.	TRBJ1-1	CASSLNREAFF	TGTGCCAGCAGCCTCAACAGGGAAGCTTTCTTT
.	TRBV28	.	TRBJ2-3	CASSPRTWQDTQYF	TGTGCCAGCAGTCCCAGGACTTGGCAGGATACGCAGTATTTT
.	TRBV30	.	TRBJ1-3	CAWSVGSAVSGNTIYF	TGTGCCTGGAGTGTAGGAAGTGCGGTCTCTGGAAACACCATATATTTT
.	TRBV7-8	TRBD2	TRBJ2-3	CASSFLAGGSDTQYF	TGTGCCAGCAGCTTTCTAGCGGGGGGTTCAGATACGCAGTATTTT
.	TRBV5-6	TRBD1	TRBJ1-6	CASSGGQPNSPLHF	TGTGCCAGCAGCGGGGGACAGCCTAATTCACCCCTCCACTTT
.	TRBV2	.	TRBJ1-2	CASSAELLGRFYGYTF	TGTGCCAGCAGTGCAGAATTGTTAGGCAGGTTCTATGGCTACACCTTC
once	TRBV5-4	.	TRBJ2-1	CASSLDRRSNEQFF	TGTGCCAGCAGCTTGGACAGGCGATCCAATGAGCAGTTCTTC
.	TRBV24-1	.	TRBJ1-5	CATSAAGLGSGQPQHF	TGTGCCACCAGTGCCGCGGGTCTGGGGAGCGGCCAGCCCCAGCATTTT
.	TRBV12-2	.	TRBJ2-7	CASRLATAVYEQYF	TGTGCAAGTCGCTTAGCTACAGCTGTCTACGAGCAGTACTTC
.	TRBV28	.	TRBJ1-4	CASSFFGGGQGISNEKLFF	TGTGCCAGCAGTTTCTTTGGGGGCGGGCAGGGGATATCTAATGAAAAACTGTTTTTT
.	TRBV6-5	TRBD1	TRBJ1-2	CASSRQGFHGYTF	TGTGCCAGCAGTCGACAGGGGTTCCATGGCTACACCTTC
.	TRBV11-1	.	TRBJ2-4	CASSPGHKNIQYF	TGTGCCAGCAGCCCGGGACACAAAAACATTCAGTACTTC
few	TRBV27	.	TRBJ1-6	CASSLEQGRQPLHF	TGTGCCAGCAGTTTGGAACAGGGCCGCCAACCCCTCCACTTT
.	TRBV29-1	TRBD1	TRBJ1-5	CSVGTGRNQPQHF	TGCAGCGTAGGGACAGGGCGCAATCAGCCCCAGCATTTT
.	TRBV7-6	.	TRBJ1-6	CASSSWADSPLHF	TGTGCCAGCAGCTCCTGGGCAGATTCACCCCTCCACTTT
few	TRBV3-1/TRBV3-2	TRBD1	TRBJ2-7	CASSHRQGTSYEQYF	TGTGCCAGCAGCCACAGACAGGGCACCTCCTACGAGCAGTACTTC
.	TRBV12-5	TRBD1	TRBJ1-1	CASGPGQGNTEAFF	TGTGCTAGTGGTCCAGGACAGGGGAACACTGAAGCTTTCTTT
.	TRBV29-1	.	TRBJ1-5	CSVSDGNQPQHF	TGCAGCGTTTCTGACGGGAATCAGCCCCAGCATTTT
.	TRBV18	.	TRBJ1-1	CASSPGGGVTEAFF	TGTGCCAGCTCACCAGGGGGCGGAGTGACTGAAGCTTTCTTT